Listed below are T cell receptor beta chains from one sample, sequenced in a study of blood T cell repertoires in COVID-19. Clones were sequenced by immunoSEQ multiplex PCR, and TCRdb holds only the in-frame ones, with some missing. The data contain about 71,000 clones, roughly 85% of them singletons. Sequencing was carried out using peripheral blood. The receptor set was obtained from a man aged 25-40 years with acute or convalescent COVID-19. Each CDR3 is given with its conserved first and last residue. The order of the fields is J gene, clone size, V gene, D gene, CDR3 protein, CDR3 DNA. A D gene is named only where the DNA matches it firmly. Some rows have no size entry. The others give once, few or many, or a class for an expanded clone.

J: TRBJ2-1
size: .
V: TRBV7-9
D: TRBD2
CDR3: CASSLGLAGDEQFF
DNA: TGTGCCAGCAGCCTGGGACTAGCTGGCGATGAGCAGTTCTTC

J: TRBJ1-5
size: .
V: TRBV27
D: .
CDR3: CASRPRTENPYSNQPQHF
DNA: TGTGCCAGCAGACCTAGGACAGAGAACCCTTATAGCAATCAGCCCCAGCATTTT

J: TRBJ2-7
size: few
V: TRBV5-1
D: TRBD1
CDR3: CASSGDRGQLNEQYF
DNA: TGCGCCAGCAGCGGGGACAGGGGGCAACTAAACGAGCAGTACTTC

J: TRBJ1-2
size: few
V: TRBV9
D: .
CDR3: CASSSGYRRMVDGYTF
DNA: TGTGCCAGCAGCTCTGGGTACCGGAGAATGGTGGATGGCTACACCTTC

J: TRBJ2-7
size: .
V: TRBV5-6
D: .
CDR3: CAEAEGSERYEQYF
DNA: TGTGCCGAAGCAGAAGGCTCTGAGCGCTACGAGCAGTACTTC

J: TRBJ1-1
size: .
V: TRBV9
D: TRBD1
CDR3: CASSVLPDRVEAFF
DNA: TGTGCCAGCAGCGTCTTACCCGACAGGGTTGAAGCTTTCTTT

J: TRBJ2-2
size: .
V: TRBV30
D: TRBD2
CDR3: CAWKLAGGWNTGELFF
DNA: TGTGCCTGGAAACTAGCGGGGGGCTGGAACACCGGGGAGCTGTTTTTT

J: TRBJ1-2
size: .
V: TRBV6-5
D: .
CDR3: CASRPDRNYGYTF
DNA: TGTGCCAGCAGGCCTGACAGAAACTATGGCTACACCTTC

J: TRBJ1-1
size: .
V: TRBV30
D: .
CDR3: CAWRVGGGQPNTEAFF
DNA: TGTGCCTGGAGGGTGGGCGGGGGGCAGCCAAACACTGAAGCTTTCTTT

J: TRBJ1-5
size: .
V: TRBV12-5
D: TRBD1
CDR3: CASGLSAGQDFSQPQHF
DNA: TGTGCTAGTGGTTTGTCAGCAGGACAGGACTTTAGTCAGCCCCAGCATTTT

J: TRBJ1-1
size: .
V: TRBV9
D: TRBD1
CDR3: CASSVAGGKNTEAFF
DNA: TGTGCCAGCAGCGTAGCAGGGGGCAAGAACACTGAAGCTTTCTTT

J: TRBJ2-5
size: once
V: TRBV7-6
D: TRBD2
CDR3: CASSSPTSGGAETQYF
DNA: TGTGCCAGCAGCTCGCCGACTAGCGGGGGGGCTGAGACCCAGTACTTC

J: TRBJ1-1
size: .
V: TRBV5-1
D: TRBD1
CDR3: CASSQTGDTEAFF
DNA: TGCGCCAGCAGCCAGACAGGGGATACTGAAGCTTTCTTT

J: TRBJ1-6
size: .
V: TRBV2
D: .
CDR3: CASSDGSSPLHF
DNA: TGTGCCAGCAGTGATGGCTCTTCACCCCTCCACTTT

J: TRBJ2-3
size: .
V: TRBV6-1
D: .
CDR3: CASSEVATDTQYF
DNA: TGTGCCAGCAGTGAAGTAGCCACAGATACGCAGTATTTT

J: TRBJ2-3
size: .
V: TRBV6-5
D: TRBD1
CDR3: CASSRDRDRDTQYF
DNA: TGTGCCAGCTCGAGGGACAGGGATAGAGATACGCAGTATTTT

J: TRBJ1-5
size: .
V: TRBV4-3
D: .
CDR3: CASSQLRDQPQHF
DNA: TGCGCCAGCAGCCAACTCAGGGATCAGCCCCAGCATTTT

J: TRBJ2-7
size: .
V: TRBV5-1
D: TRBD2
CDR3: CASSWEGYEQYF
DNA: TGCGCCAGCAGCTGGGAGGGGTACGAGCAGTACTTC

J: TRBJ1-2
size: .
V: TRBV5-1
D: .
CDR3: CASSLEGATNYGYTF
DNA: TGCGCCAGCAGCTTGGAAGGAGCGACTAACTATGGCTACACCTTC

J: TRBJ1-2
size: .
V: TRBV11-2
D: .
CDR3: CASSLGGGYTF
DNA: TGTGCCAGCAGCTTAGGGGGCGGCTACACCTTC

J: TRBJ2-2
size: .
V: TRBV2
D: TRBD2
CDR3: CASKPPGLAGGPGTGELFF
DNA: TGTGCCAGCAAGCCCCCGGGACTAGCGGGAGGGCCGGGCACCGGGGAGCTGTTTTTT

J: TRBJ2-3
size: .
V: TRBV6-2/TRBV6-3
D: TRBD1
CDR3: CASSSRTGGDTQYF
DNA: TGTGCCAGCAGTTCCCGGACAGGGGGCGATACGCAGTATTTT

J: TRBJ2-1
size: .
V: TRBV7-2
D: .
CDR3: CASSAGWGRSNEQFF
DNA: TGTGCCAGCAGCGCAGGGTGGGGGCGGAGTAATGAGCAGTTCTTC

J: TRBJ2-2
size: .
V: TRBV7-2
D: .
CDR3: CASSLALGTSTGELFF
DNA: TGTGCCAGCAGCTTAGCGCTCGGGACATCGACCGGGGAGCTGTTTTTT

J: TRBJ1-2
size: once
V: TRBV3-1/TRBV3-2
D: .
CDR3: CASSQEGSLNYGYTF
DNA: TGTGCCAGCAGCCAAGAGGGCAGCCTTAACTATGGCTACACCTTC

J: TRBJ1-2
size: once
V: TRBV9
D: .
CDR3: CASSRNTGFGYGYTF
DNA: TGTGCCAGCAGCAGAAACACAGGGTTCGGCTATGGCTACACCTTC

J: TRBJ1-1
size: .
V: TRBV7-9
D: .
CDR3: CASSFPVTGLNTEAFF
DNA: TGTGCCAGCAGCTTTCCGGTGACGGGGTTGAACACTGAAGCTTTCTTT

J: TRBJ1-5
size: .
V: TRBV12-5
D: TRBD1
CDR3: CASRDAGGYQPQHF
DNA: TGTGCTAGTCGTGACGCAGGGGGGTATCAGCCCCAGCATTTT

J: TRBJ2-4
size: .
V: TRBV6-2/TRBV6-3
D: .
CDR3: CASSQAGAKNIQYF
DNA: TGTGCCAGCAGCCAAGCGGGTGCCAAAAACATTCAGTACTTC

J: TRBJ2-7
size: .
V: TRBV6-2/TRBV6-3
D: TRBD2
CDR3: CASSYRGGAGTQNYEQYF
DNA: TGTGCCAGCAGTTATCGGGGGGGCGCCGGGACTCAGAACTACGAGCAGTACTTC

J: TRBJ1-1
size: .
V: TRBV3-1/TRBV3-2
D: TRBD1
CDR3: CASNVRGQDTEAFF
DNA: TGTGCCAGCAACGTCAGGGGGCAGGACACTGAAGCTTTCTTT

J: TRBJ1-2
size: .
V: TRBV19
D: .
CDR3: CASRNTDNPNYGYTF
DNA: TGTGCCAGTAGGAACACCGATAATCCTAACTATGGCTACACCTTC

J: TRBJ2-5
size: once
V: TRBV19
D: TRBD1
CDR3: CASSISGQGETQYF
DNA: TGTGCCAGTAGTATCTCTGGACAGGGAGAGACCCAGTACTTC

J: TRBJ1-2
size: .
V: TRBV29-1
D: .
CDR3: CSVETGWVYGYTF
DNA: TGCAGCGTTGAGACCGGGTGGGTCTATGGCTACACCTTC

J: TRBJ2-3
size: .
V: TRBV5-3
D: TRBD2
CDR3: CARSLGFLGLAGGNPSTDTQYF
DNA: TGTGCCAGAAGCTTAGGATTTTTGGGACTAGCGGGGGGAAACCCTAGCACAGATACGCAGTATTTT

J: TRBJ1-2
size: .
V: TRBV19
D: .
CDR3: CATEPSSRLGYTF
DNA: TGTGCCACTGAGCCCAGCTCACGACTCGGCTACACCTTC

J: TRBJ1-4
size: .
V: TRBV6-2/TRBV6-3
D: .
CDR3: CASSYTVWEKLFF
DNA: TGTGCCAGCAGTTACACGGTGTGGGAAAAACTGTTTTTT

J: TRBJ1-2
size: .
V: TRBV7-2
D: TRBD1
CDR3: CASSPEPGGSYGYTF
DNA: TGTGCCAGCAGCCCTGAACCAGGGGGCAGCTATGGCTACACCTTC

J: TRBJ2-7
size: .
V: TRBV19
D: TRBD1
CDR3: CASSIGTGVDNEQYF
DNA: TGTGCCAGTAGTATCGGGACAGGGGTCGATAACGAGCAGTACTTC

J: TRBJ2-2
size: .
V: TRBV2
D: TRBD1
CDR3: CASSDEGQGLLGTGELFF
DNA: TGTGCCAGCAGTGATGAAGGACAGGGTCTTTTGGGCACCGGGGAGCTGTTTTTT

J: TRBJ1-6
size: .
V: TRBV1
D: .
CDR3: CTSSTKPRPDRGGGRPKPLHF
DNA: TGCACCAGCAGCACGAAACCCAGGCCTGACAGGGGAGGCGGACGACCGAAACCCCTCCACTTT

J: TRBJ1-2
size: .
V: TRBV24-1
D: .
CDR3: CATSAGGTNYGYTF
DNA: TGTGCCACCAGTGCTGGAGGAACTAACTATGGCTACACCTTC

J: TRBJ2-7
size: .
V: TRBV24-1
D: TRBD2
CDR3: CATRRFGTGQRLAGGPMSEQYF
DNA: TGTGCCACGCGACGGTTTGGGACAGGGCAAAGACTAGCGGGAGGTCCCATGAGCGAGCAGTACTTC

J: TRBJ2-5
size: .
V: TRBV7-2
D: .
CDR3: CASSSPPGLTRRETQYF
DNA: TGTGCCAGCAGCTCCCCCCCGGGTTTGACCCGAAGGGAGACCCAGTACTTC

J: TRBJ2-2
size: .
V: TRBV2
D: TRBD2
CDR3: CASSVRRSGLAGEGITGELFF
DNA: TGTGCCAGCAGTGTGCGCCGCTCGGGACTAGCGGGAGAGGGAATCACCGGGGAGCTGTTTTTT

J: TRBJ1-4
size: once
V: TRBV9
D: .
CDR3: CASSVEGDRTNEKLFF
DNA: TGTGCCAGCAGCGTAGAGGGCGACAGAACTAATGAAAAACTGTTTTTT